This T cell receptor beta chain emerged from a study of blood T cell repertoires in COVID-19 (dated by TCRdb to 2020 to 2022). For context, the study as a whole: Samples covering the acute and convalescent phases of COVID-19 were provided by collaborators in the United States, Italy and Spain. The material from the prospective study consisted of cDNA or gDNA derived from T cells, B-cell-depleted T cells, or PBMCs. Deeply sampled blood TCRbeta repertoires from subjects exposed to, actively infected with, or recovered from COVID-19 were included in the dataset. A freely available public database, intended as a resource for researchers studying the immune response to SARS-CoV-2, is where the repertoires were released. The samples were drawn from two sources: the first 160 participants of the ongoing ImmuneRACE study, and 1,254 subjects contributed by 6 global collaborators. Nearly every sample came with metadata listing a de-identified subject ID, COVID-19 status, age in years and sex. HLA class I and class II types, where available, came from metadata supplied by the sample provider rather than from assay-based typing. Overall results and qualifications from the work: Clinical and demographic metadata were provided uncurated, with the amount varying by source and participant.

Each collaborating institution followed its own protocols to collect whole blood in K2EDTA tubes. Collaborator samples were shipped for TCRbeta analysis as frozen whole blood, isolated PBMCs, or DNA extracted from either sample type. TCRbeta CDR3 regions were amplified from genomic DNA using the immunoSEQ Assay, a bias-controlled multiplex PCR. On the study's bioinformatics: Within the assay, amplification of reference gene primers was used to estimate how many nucleated cells each sample contained. To quantify the absolute abundance of each unique TCRbeta CDR3 rearrangement, sequence reads were collapsed and filtered. For each sample, productive Simpson clonality was calculated by taking the square root of Simpson's diversity index across productive rearrangements. Here the immuneACCESS table is served through TCRdb, limited to in-frame sequences with V and J called. Missing clones are a known gap in these copies; in checked studies unresolved V genes cover under half, and the rest lacks a known reason. The D gene and trimming were derived from the DNA, and the V and J assignments and clone size from that table. This sample has around 80,000 clones in its table, and 75% to 85% of those were observed once. The ten biggest clones cover around 5% of the sample.

A remark on this clone: Its specific antigen is unknown. Per-base quality was not reported, and no clone a single base away is much larger than it. Other DNA sequences within the sample encode an identical CDR3.

The receptor comes from a woman in her 70s with acute or convalescent COVID-19. Sequenced material: peripheral blood.

CDR3 protein: CASSQSGGNQPQHF. The nucleotide sequence reads as follows: TGCGCCAGCAGCCAATCGGGGGGCAATCAGCCCCAGCATTTT. The rearrangement joined TRBV4-3 to TRBJ1-5; tentative D gene TRBD1, with 5 bases matching. The CDR3 holds 14 amino acids from the cysteine to the phenylalanine. Of all the DNA, just the CDR3 is kept, 42 bases in frame from base 1. V sheds 2 bases and J sheds 2 bases, leaving 7 bases between their ends. CDR1 LGHNA and CDR2 YSLEER were looked up in the germline V gene.